The 22 T cell receptor beta chains listed next were all sequenced from one sample in a study of T-cell reconstitution after alpha-beta-depleted transplantation in children listed by TCRdb under 2016. Libraries were constructed by PCR. The data were produced on an Illumina HiSeq 2500. TCR libraries were prepared with molecular barcoding, using unique molecular identifiers to normalize TCRbeta repertoire quantification. The public reads were reprocessed in TCRdb via fastp at Q25 and MiXCR, keeping in-frame beta chains. CDR3 protein sequences are deduplicated, and each keeps its most common genes and DNA. This sample is represented by more than 500,000 distinct CDR3 sequences; about an eighth of them were singletons. Jointly, the top ten make up 13% to 15% of the sample. This specimen's treatment or condition label, per the study, means: allogeneic hematopoietic cell transplantation with graft depleted of TCRalphabeta T cells and CD19 B cells.

Source: PBMCs, mostly from graft donor cells, taken 180 days after TCRalphabeta/CD19-depleted stem cell transplant. Receptors originate from a female patient under 10 years old who had a stem cell transplant for aplastic anemia, so the T cells may come from the graft donor.

The chain is built from TRBV27 and TRBJ2-7; 9 bases align to TRBD2. V trimming: 5 bases; J trimming: 3 bases; junction bases outside the gene matches: 14. This CDR3 is built from 17 residues. Germline assignment: CDR1 MNHEY and CDR2 SMNVEV (reference sequence). CDR3 amino acids: CASSPAGRASGIYEQYF. The CDR3 DNA follows: TGTGCCAGCAGTCCCGCAGGGAGGGCTAGCGGGATCTACGAGCAGTACTTC.

This clonotype was seen a few times. This rearrangement joins TRBV6-5 to TRBJ1-5, with D tentatively TRBD1 (5 bases). Trimming left V 0 bases short and J 5 bases short, with 11 bases between. Germline V CDR1 and CDR2: MNHEY, SVGAGI. The length of the CDR3 is 15 residues. The CDR3 DNA reads as TGTGCCAGCAGTTACTCCCCCCGGGGCGATCAGCCCCAGCATTTT. Protein: CASSYSPRGDQPQHF.

The chain carries TRBV11-2 and TRBJ1-4; D remains unclear. V dropped 3 bases and J dropped 0 bases, with 8 bases sitting between them. The CDR3 extends over 15 amino acids. Per the germline V gene, CDR1 is SGHAT and CDR2 is FQNNGV. The CDR3 is CASSFRPATNEKLFF. As DNA, the CDR3 is TGTGCCAGCAGCTTCAGACCTGCAACTAATGAAAAACTGTTTTTT.

In its sample, this clonotype was seen many times. The genes are TRBV7-2 and TRBJ1-1; TRBD1 agrees at 9 bases. CDR3 length: 12 residues. Germline CDR1 and CDR2: SGHTA and FQGNSA. J gave up 7 bases and V 9 bases, and 6 bases lay outside the gene matches. The CDR3: CASQTGGIEAFF. The CDR3, as DNA: TGTGCCAGTCAGACAGGGGGAATTGAAGCTTTCTTT.

The sample holds many counts of this clonotype. The rearrangement joins TRBV5-1 to TRBJ2-2; tentative D call: TRBD1 (6 bases). Trimming stripped 4 bases from V and 5 bases from J, with 12 bases between. This CDR3 contains 14 residues. Germline assignment: CDR1 SGHRS and CDR2 YFSETQ. The CDR3 loop reads CASSVPQGTGELFF. CDR3 sequence (DNA): TGCGCCAGCAGCGTCCCACAGGGAACCGGGGAGCTGTTTTTT.

There are a few counts of this clonotype. The chain has TRBV20-1 and TRBJ1-2; 7 bases line up with TRBD1. This CDR3 has 16 amino acids. Germline-derived CDR1 and CDR2 are DFQATT and SNEGSKA (reference sequence). After removal of 6 bases from V and 4 bases from J, the junction contained 17 bases not matched to a gene. This CDR3 is CSAPPGQNNGGYGYTF. In nucleotides, the CDR3 is TGCAGTGCCCCGCCGGGACAGAACAACGGGGGCTATGGCTACACCTTC.

The chain has TRBV28 and TRBJ2-1, with TRBD2 as a possible D gene (6 bases). Trimming took 8 bases from V and 3 from J, leaving 8 bases between them. Germline V CDR1 and CDR2: MDHEN, SYDVKM. CDR3 length: 12 residues. CDR3 in amino acids: CASGSGYNEQFF. The CDR3 DNA sequence: TGTGCCAGCGGTAGCGGCTACAATGAGCAGTTCTTC.

The chain uses TRBV28 and TRBJ2-1; the match to TRBD2 covers 15 bases. With V trimmed by 11 bases and J by 2 bases, 4 bases remained unmatched. CDR1 MDHEN and CDR2 SYDVKM come from the germline V gene. This CDR3 spans 15 amino acids. CDR3 residues: CAGGLAGGPYNEQFF. For the CDR3, the DNA is TGTGCCGGAGGACTAGCGGGAGGGCCCTACAATGAGCAGTTCTTC.

The chain recombines TRBV4-3 with TRBJ2-1, with TRBD2 identical over 8 bases. The CDR3 has 17 residues. Trimming at V came to 4 bases and at J to 4 bases, leaving 12 bases not matched to a gene. Looked up from germline, CDR1 is LGHNA and CDR2 is YSLEER. CDR3 in DNA: TGCGCCAGCAGCCGGGAGGGGCGACTAGCGAATTACAATGAGCAGTTCTTC. Its protein is CASSREGRLANYNEQFF.

The genes are TRBV6-5 and TRBJ2-2; 11 bases match TRBD1. CDR1 MNHEY and CDR2 SVGAGI come from the germline V gene. J lost 3 bases, V lost 0 bases, and 6 bases had no gene match. The CDR3 extends over 18 amino acids. CDR3 coding DNA: TGTGCCAGCAGTTACTCGGACAGGGGGCGGACGGACACCGGGGAGCTGTTTTTT. Amino acids: CASSYSDRGRTDTGELFF.

This clonotype was detected a few times. The J gene is TRBJ2-7, the V gene TRBV7-8; 9 nucleotides line up with TRBD2. Germline V gene data show CDR1 as SGHVS and CDR2 as FQNEAQ. This CDR3 is built from 15 residues. V lost 5 bases to trimming and J lost 7 bases; unmatched junction nucleotides: 12. The CDR3 DNA sequence: TGTGCCAGCAGCCCCCATGGTGGTAGCGGGAGAGAGCAGTACGTC. This translates into CASSPHGGSGREQYV.

This chain joins TRBV20-1 and TRBJ2-3, with D perhaps TRBD2 (6 bases). This CDR3 is built from 14 residues. Trimming shortened V by 6 bases and J by 5 bases, and 18 bases separated the two germline ends. CDR1 and CDR2 (germline): DFQATT, SNEGSKA (reference sequence). This chain's CDR3 is CSAQAGPSGDTQYF. Here the CDR3 DNA reads TGCAGTGCGCAGGCGGGGCCCTCGGGAGATACGCAGTATTTT.

Notes on this clonotype: A junction end diverges from the germline sequence, so it may reflect a read error. The rearrangement uses TRBV10-3 and TRBJ2-4, with TRBD2 matching over 7 bases. The germline V gene encodes CDR1 ENHRY and CDR2 SYGVKD. This CDR3 region has 15 residues. The CDR3 DNA sequence: TGTGCCAGCAGTCGGGACTATGGAGCCAAAAACATTCAGTACTTC. Translating it yields CASSRDYGAKNIQYF.

This clonotype was seen a handful of times. The chain carries TRBV6-6 and TRBJ2-7; TRBD2 is a possible D gene (6 bases). The CDR3 length is 13 residues. The germline V and J ends were trimmed by 6 bases and 3 bases, with 12 bases remaining between them. Germline-derived CDR1 and CDR2 are MNHNY and SVGAGI (reference sequence). The chain's CDR3 is CASSTGTHYEQYV. The CDR3 DNA reads TGTGCCAGCAGCACCGGGACTCACTACGAGCAGTACGTC.

The chain couples TRBV7-6 to TRBJ2-7, with TRBD1 as a possible D gene (6 bases). From germline, CDR1 is SGHVS and CDR2 FNYEAQ. V was shortened by 0 bases and J by 3 bases, with 12 bases between the two germline ends. CDR3 size: 15 residues. CDR3 amino acids: CASSLAPGVGYEQYF. CDR3 nucleotides: TGTGCCAGCAGCTTAGCGCCAGGGGTTGGCTACGAGCAGTACTTC.

In its sample, this clonotype was seen a few times. V and J are TRBV28 and TRBJ2-1; D gene ambiguous. V was shortened by 1 base and J by 0 bases, with 7 bases between the two germline ends. Germline-derived CDR1 and CDR2 are MDHEN and SYDVKM. This CDR3 comprises 15 residues. CDR3 nucleotide sequence: TGTGCCAGCAGTTTATTTGGTAGCTCCTACAATGAGCAGTTCTTC. This translates into CASSLFGSSYNEQFF.

This clonotype was detected many times. The genes are TRBV20-1 and TRBJ1-4, with D perhaps TRBD1 (5 bases). Germline V gene lookup returns CDR1 DFQATT and CDR2 SNEGSKA (reference sequence). Trimming removed 5 bases from V and 5 bases from J, with 9 bases in between. This CDR3 is built from 12 residues. The CDR3 DNA follows: TGCAGTGCTTACGGGGGGAATGAAAAACTGTTTTTT. Translated, it gives CSAYGGNEKLFF.

Ten or more counts support this clonotype. V usage is TRBV14 and J usage is TRBJ1-4; maybe TRBD1 (5 bases). The V end lost 0 bases, the J end lost 7 bases, and 15 bases lay between the germline ends. Germline V lookup: CDR1 SGHDN, CDR2 FVKESK. There are 16 residues in the CDR3. As DNA, the CDR3 is TGTGCCAGCAGCCAAGATGGGGCAGGGCAAGGTGAAAAACTGTTTTTT. Its translation: CASSQDGAGQGEKLFF. The full variable domain, rest sourced from reference TRBV14 and TRBJ1-4, is EAGVTQFPSHSVIEKGQTVTLRCDPISGHDNLYWYRRVMGKEIKFLLHFVKESKQDESGMPNNRFLAERTGGTYSTLKVQPAELEDSGVYFCASSQDGAGQGEKLFFGSGTQLSVL.

J is TRBJ2-3 and V is TRBV29-1; D is uncertain. Germline CDR1 and CDR2: SQVTM and ANQGSEA. The CDR3 consists of 13 residues. Trimming took off 4 bases at V and 4 bases at J, with 12 bases between the two ends. CDR3 coding DNA: TGCAGCGTTGGGGTCCAGCCCGCAGATACGCAGTATTTT. Protein sequence: CSVGVQPADTQYF.

This clonotype was seen more than once but under ten times. The V and J genes are TRBV5-1 and TRBJ2-5, with a tentative D call TRBD2 (6 bases). Between the trimmed V and J ends, which lost 4 bases and 5 bases, there was a span of 18 bases. CDR1 SGHRS and CDR2 YFSETQ come from the germline V gene. The CDR3 runs to 15 residues. The CDR3 is CASSGGTGVTETQYF. CDR3 nucleotide sequence: TGCGCCAGCAGCGGTGGTACGGGGGTTACTGAGACCCAGTACTTC.

The V gene is TRBV29-1, the J gene TRBJ2-2; no clear D gene. V lost 0 bases to trimming and J lost 7 bases, with 9 bases between them. The CDR3 contains 13 residues. Germline V gives CDR1 SQVTM, CDR2 ANQGSEA. The CDR3 reads CSVEDARRGELFF. For the CDR3, the DNA is TGCAGCGTTGAAGATGCGCGGCGCGGGGAGCTGTTTTTT.

This clonotype was seen a handful of times. The CDR3 DNA sequence: TGTGCCAGCAGTTTACCGGCTAGCGGGCTTTACAATGAGCAGTTCTTC. It specifies CASSLPASGLYNEQFF. The rearrangement joins TRBV12-3 or TRBV12-4 to TRBJ2-1; TRBD2 matches 8 bases. The length of the CDR3 is 16 residues. Trimming removed 2 bases from V and 4 bases from J; junction bases left unmatched: 7.